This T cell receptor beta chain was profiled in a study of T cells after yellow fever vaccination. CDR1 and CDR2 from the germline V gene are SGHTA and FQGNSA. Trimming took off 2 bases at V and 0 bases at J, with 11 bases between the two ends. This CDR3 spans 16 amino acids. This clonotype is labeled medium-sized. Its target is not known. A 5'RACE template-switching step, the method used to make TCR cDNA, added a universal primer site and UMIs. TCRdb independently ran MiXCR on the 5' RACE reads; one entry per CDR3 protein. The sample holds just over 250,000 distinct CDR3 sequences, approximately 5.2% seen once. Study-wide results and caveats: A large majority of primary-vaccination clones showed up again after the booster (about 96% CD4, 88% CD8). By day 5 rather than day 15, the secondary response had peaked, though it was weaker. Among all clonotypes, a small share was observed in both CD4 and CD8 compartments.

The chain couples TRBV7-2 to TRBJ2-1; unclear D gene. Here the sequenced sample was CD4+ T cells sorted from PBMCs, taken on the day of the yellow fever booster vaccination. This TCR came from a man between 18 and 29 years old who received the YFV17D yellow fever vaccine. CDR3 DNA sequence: TGTGCCAGCAGCTTATTAGGAACGAGCTCCTACAATGAGCAGTTCTTC. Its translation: CASSLLGTSSYNEQFF.